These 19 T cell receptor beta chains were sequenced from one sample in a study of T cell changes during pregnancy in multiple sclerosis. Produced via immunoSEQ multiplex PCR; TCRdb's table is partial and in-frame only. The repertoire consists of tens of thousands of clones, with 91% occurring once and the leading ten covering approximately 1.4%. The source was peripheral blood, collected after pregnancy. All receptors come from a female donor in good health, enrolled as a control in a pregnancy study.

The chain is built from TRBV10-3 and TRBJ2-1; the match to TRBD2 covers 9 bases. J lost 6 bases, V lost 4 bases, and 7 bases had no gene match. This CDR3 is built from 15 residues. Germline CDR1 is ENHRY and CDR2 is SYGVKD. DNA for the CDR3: TGTGCCATCAGTGCGATAGCGGGGGCCCCCAATGAGCAGTTCTTC. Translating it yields CAISAIAGAPNEQFF.

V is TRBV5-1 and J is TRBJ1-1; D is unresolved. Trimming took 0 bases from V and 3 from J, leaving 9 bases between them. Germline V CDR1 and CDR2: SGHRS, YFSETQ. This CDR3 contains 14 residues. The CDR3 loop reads CASSLAAGDTEAFF. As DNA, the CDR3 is TGCGCCAGCAGCTTGGCCGCGGGCGACACTGAAGCTTTCTTT.

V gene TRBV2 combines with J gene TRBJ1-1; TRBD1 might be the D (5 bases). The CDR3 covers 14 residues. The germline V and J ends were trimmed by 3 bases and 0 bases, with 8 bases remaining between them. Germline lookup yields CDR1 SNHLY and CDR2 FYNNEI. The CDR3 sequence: CASSEAGLNTEAFF. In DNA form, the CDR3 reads TGTGCCAGCAGTGAGGCAGGGTTGAACACTGAAGCTTTCTTT.

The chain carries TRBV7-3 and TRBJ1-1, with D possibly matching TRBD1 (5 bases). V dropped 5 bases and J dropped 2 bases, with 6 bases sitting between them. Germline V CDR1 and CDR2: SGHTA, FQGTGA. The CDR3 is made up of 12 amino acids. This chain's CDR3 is CASSRGNTEAFF. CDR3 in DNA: TGTGCCAGCAGCAGGGGAAACACTGAAGCTTTCTTT.

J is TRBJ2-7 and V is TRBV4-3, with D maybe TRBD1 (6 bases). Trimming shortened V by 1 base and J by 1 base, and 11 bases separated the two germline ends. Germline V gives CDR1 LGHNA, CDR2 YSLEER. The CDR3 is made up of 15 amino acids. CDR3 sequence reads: CASSQVLGASYEQYF. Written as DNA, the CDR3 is TGCGCCAGCAGCCAAGTTTTGGGGGCATCCTACGAGCAGTACTTC.

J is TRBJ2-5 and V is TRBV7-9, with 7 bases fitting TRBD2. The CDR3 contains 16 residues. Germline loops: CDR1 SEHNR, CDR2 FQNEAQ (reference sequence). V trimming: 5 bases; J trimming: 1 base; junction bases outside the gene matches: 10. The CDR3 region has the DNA TGTGCCAGCAGCCGGTACGGGGGGATGACCCAAGAGACCCAGTACTTC. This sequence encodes CASSRYGGMTQETQYF. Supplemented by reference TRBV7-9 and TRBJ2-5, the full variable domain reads DTGVSQNPRHKITKRGQNVTFRCDPISEHNRLYWYRQTLGQGPEFLTYFQNEAQLEKSRLLSDRFSAERPKGSFSTLEIQRTEQGDSAMYLCASSRYGGMTQETQYFGPGTRLLVL.

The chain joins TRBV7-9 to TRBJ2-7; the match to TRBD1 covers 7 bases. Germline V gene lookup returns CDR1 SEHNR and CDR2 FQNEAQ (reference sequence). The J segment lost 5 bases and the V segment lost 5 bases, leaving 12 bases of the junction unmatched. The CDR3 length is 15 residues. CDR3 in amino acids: CASSLRGQDLDEQYF. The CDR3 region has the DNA TGTGCCAGCAGCCTTAGAGGACAGGACCTTGACGAGCAGTACTTC.

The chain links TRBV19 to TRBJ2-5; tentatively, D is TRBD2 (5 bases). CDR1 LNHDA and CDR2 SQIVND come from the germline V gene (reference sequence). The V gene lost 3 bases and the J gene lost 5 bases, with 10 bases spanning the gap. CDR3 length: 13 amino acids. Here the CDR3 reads CASSITGFETQYF. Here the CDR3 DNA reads TGTGCCAGTAGTATCACGGGGTTTGAGACCCAGTACTTC.

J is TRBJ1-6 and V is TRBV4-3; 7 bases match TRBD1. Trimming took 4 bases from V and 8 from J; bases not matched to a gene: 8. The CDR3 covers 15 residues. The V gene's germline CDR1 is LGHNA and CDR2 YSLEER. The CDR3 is CASSPQTGRDSPLHF. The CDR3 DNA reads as TGCGCCAGCAGCCCGCAGACAGGGCGGGATTCACCCCTCCACTTT.

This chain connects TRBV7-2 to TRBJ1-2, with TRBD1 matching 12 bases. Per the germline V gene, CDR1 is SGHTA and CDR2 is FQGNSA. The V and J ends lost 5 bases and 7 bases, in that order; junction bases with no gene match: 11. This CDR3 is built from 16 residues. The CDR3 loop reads CASSHNTGTGGVGYTF. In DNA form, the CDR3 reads TGTGCCAGCAGCCATAATACCGGGACAGGGGGCGTTGGCTACACCTTC.

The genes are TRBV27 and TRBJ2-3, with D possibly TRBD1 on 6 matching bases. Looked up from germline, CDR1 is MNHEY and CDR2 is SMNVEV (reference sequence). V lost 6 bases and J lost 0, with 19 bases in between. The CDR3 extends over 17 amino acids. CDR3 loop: CASSFSRDTPSTDTQYF. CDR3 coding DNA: TGTGCCAGCAGCTTCTCCCGGGACACTCCTAGCACAGATACGCAGTATTTT.

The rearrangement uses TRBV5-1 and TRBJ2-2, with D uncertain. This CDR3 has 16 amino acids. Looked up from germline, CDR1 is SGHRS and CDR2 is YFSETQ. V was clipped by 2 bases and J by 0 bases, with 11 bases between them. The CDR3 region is CASSLKQDTNTGELFF. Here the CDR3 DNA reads TGCGCCAGCAGCTTAAAACAAGATACGAACACCGGGGAGCTGTTTTTT.

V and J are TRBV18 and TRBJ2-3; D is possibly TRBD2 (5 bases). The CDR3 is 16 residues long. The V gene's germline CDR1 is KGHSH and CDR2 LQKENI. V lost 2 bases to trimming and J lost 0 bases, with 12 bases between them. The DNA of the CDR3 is TGTGCCAGCTCACCAGAAGAGCGGAGTAGCACAGATACGCAGTATTTT. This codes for CASSPEERSSTDTQYF.

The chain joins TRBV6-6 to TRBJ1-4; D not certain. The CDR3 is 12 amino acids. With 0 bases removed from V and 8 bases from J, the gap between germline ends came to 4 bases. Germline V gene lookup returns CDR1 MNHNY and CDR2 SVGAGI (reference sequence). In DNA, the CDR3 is TGTGCCAGCAGTTACTCGGGCGAAAAACTGTTTTTT. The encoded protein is CASSYSGEKLFF.

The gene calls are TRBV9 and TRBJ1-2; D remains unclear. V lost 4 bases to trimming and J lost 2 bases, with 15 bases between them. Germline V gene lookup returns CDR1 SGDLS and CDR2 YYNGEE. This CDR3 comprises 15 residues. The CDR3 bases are TGTGCCAGCAGCCTACCGGGGTCCGAAAACTATGGCTACACCTTC. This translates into CASSLPGSENYGYTF.

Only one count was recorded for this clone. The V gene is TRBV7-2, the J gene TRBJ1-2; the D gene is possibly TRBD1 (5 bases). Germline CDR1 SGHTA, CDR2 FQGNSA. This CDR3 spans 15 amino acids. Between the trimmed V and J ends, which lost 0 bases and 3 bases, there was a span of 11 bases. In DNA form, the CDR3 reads TGTGCCAGCAGCTTAGCGAGCGGGACGTACTATGGCTACACCTTC. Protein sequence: CASSLASGTYYGYTF.

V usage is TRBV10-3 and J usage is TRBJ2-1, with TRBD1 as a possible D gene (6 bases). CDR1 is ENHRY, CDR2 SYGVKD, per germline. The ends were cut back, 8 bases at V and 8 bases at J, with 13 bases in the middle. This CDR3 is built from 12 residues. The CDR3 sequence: CAIGRGNDEQFF. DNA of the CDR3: TGTGCCATCGGCAGGGGAAATGATGAGCAGTTCTTC.

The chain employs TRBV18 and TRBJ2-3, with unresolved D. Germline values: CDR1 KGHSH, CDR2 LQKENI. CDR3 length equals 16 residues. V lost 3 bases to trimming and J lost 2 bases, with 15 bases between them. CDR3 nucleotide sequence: TGTGCCAGCTCACCCCTGCCAACCCAGGACACAGATACGCAGTATTTT. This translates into CASSPLPTQDTDTQYF. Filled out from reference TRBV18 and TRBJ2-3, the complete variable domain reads NAGVMQNPRHLVRRRGQEARLRCSPMKGHSHVYWYRQLPEEGLKFMVYLQKENIIDESGMPKERFSAEFPKEGPSILRIQQVVRGDSAAYFCASSPLPTQDTDTQYFGPGTRLTVL.

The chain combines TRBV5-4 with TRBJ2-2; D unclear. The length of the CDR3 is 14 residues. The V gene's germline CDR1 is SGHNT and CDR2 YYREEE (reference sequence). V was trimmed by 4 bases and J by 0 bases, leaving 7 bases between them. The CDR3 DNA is TGTGCCAGCAGCGCTGACTCGAACACCGGGGAGCTGTTTTTT. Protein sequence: CASSADSNTGELFF.